This T cell receptor beta chain was recovered during a study of blood T cell repertoires in COVID-19. Germline V gene data show CDR1 as SGHAT and CDR2 as FQNNGV. Trimming shortened V by 2 bases and J by 7 bases, and 6 bases separated the two germline ends. The length of the CDR3 is 12 residues. Profiling relied on immunoSEQ multiplex PCR, and the TCRdb table lists in-frame clones only, not all of them. The sample yields roughly 42,000 clones, roughly 92% seen once. Sample share makes this clone medium-sized. The TCR sequence derives from a man aged 45-65 years with COVID-19, enrolled during active disease. Sequenced input: peripheral blood. The J gene is TRBJ2-1, the V gene TRBV11-2; D unresolved. CDR3 sequence: CASSLLLNEQFF. The DNA for the CDR3 is TGTGCCAGCAGCTTACTACTTAATGAGCAGTTCTTC.